Presented here are 13 T cell receptor beta chains from one specimen sequenced in a study of blood T cell repertoires in COVID-19. Clones were read by immunoSEQ multiplex PCR, and TCRdb kept only the in-frame ones, dropping some. There are 70,000 to 100,000 clones in the sample; roughly four fifths occur only once, and around 7.2% lies in the top ten. The sequenced material came from peripheral blood. These receptors were obtained from a man aged 45-65 years with active or convalescent COVID-19.

V and J are TRBV19 and TRBJ2-2; perhaps TRBD2 as D (5 bases). Germline CDR1 reads LNHDA; CDR2 reads SQIVND (reference sequence). The CDR3 sequence is 17 residues long. Trimming removed 3 bases at V and 2 bases at J, with 16 bases between. The chain's CDR3 is CASSIYVLAANTGELFF. The DNA for the CDR3 is TGTGCCAGTAGTATCTACGTGCTAGCAGCTAACACCGGGGAGCTGTTTTTT. Together with reference TRBV19 and TRBJ2-2, the CDR3 gives the full variable domain: DGGITQSPKYLFRKEGQNVTLSCEQNLNHDAMYWYRQDPGQGLRLIYYSQIVNDFQKGDIAEGYSVSREKKESFPLTVTSAQKNPTAFYLCASSIYVLAANTGELFFGEGSRLTVL.

The chain links TRBV2 to TRBJ2-5; 8 nucleotides agree with TRBD1. Looked up from germline, CDR1 is SNHLY and CDR2 is FYNNEI. V shed 2 bases and J 4 bases; nucleotides not matched to a gene: 3. The CDR3 sequence is 14 residues long. This chain's CDR3 is CASSEPDRVETQYF. The CDR3 region has the DNA TGTGCCAGCAGTGAACCGGACAGGGTAGAGACCCAGTACTTC.

The V gene is TRBV13, the J gene TRBJ2-2; the D gene is possibly TRBD2 (5 bases). V dropped 5 bases and J dropped 8 bases, with 12 bases sitting between them. Germline V lookup: CDR1 PRHDT, CDR2 FYEKMQ (reference sequence). The CDR3 loop spans 13 amino acids. CDR3: CASSPTRTGELFF. The CDR3, as DNA: TGTGCCAGCAGCCCGACCCGGACTGGGGAGCTGTTTTTT. Using reference TRBV13 and TRBJ2-2 for the parts outside the CDR3, the full variable domain is AAGVIQSPRHLIKEKRETATLKCYPIPRHDTVYWYQQGPGQDPQFLISFYEKMQSDKGSIPDRFSAQQFSDYHSELNMSSLELGDSALYFCASSPTRTGELFFGEGSRLTVL.

This clone came up once. The chain employs TRBV12-3 or TRBV12-4 and TRBJ2-5, with D maybe TRBD1 (6 bases). The CDR3 has 13 amino acids. The V and J ends lost 4 bases and 5 bases respectively, with 11 bases between them. CDR3 in DNA: TGTGCCAGCAGTTCGGTGGGGGCGGAGACCCAGTACTTC. It is translated as CASSSVGAETQYF.

The J gene is TRBJ2-3, the V gene TRBV5-1, with a possible D match to TRBD1 (5 bases). This CDR3 is 12 amino acids long. V dropped 4 bases and J dropped 7 bases, with 10 bases sitting between them. Germline V lookup: CDR1 SGHRS, CDR2 YFSETQ. CDR3 in DNA: TGCGCCAGCAGCGACGGACAATATACGCAGTATTTT. This encodes CASSDGQYTQYF.

The chain links TRBV28 to TRBJ1-2; 10 bases fit TRBD1. The germline V gene encodes CDR1 MDHEN and CDR2 SYDVKM. This CDR3 spans 14 amino acids. Unmatched junction bases numbered 5, after V lost 2 bases and J lost 8 bases. In DNA form, the CDR3 reads TGTGCCAGCAGTTTAGGGACAGGGGCTGGGGGCTACACCTTC. It yields the protein CASSLGTGAGGYTF.

V gene TRBV11-3 combines with J gene TRBJ1-3; a possible D gene is TRBD1 (6 bases). CDR3 size: 16 residues. Trimming took off 2 bases at V and 7 bases at J, with 18 bases between the two ends. Germline CDR1 SGHNT, CDR2 YENEEA. CDR3 DNA sequence: TGTGCCAGCAGCTTAACCTTCAAGGAGGGGGGGAACACCATATATTTT. It specifies CASSLTFKEGGNTIYF.

This clone has a count of ten or more. The J gene is TRBJ1-5, the V gene TRBV21-1; the table's D gene call, TRBD1, was not cross checked with the DNA. TRBV21-1 is annotated as a pseudogene. The CDR3 extends over 17 amino acids. In DNA form, the CDR3 reads TGTGCCAGCAGCGAACGGGACAGGGGCCCTAGCAATCAGCCCCAGCATTTT. Translation gives CASSERDRGPSNQPQHF.

This chain uses TRBV24-1 with TRBJ1-5, with 8 positions matching TRBD1. V gave up 3 bases and J gave up 2 bases; unmatched junction bases: 5. The CDR3 loop spans 16 amino acids. Germline V gene sequence: CDR1 KGHDR, CDR2 SFDVKD. CDR3 coding DNA: TGTGCCACCAGTGATGCCGGACAGGGCGGCAATCAGCCCCAGCATTTT. It specifies CATSDAGQGGNQPQHF.

V gene TRBV5-6 combines with J gene TRBJ2-1; D is uncertain. This CDR3 has 13 amino acids. V lost 0 bases and J lost 9, with 10 bases in between. CDR1 and CDR2 (germline): SGHDT, YYEEEE. The CDR3 bases are TGTGCCAGCAGCTTGGGCCCCCCGGGTGAGCAGTTCTTC. It codes for CASSLGPPGEQFF. The full variable domain, rest sourced from reference TRBV5-6 and TRBJ2-1, is DAGVTQSPTHLIKTRGQQVTLRCSPKSGHDTVSWYQQALGQGPQFIFQYYEEEERQRGNFPDRFSGHQFPNYSSELNVNALLLGDSALYLCASSLGPPGEQFFGPGTRLTVL.

J is TRBJ1-2 and V is TRBV7-2, with D unresolved. The CDR3 sequence is 14 residues long. Germline V gene data show CDR1 as SGHTA and CDR2 as FQGNSA. Trimming left V 0 bases short and J 7 bases short, with 12 bases between. CDR3 nucleotides: TGTGCCAGCAGCTTAGCCACCCTCTCCGGTGGCTACACCTTC. Translating it yields CASSLATLSGGYTF.

The genes are TRBV5-1 and TRBJ1-1; 7 nucleotides line up with TRBD1. The CDR3 has 15 amino acids. J was trimmed by 0 bases and V by 6 bases; bases with no gene match: 8. CDR1 and CDR2 from the germline V gene are SGHRS and YFSETQ. The CDR3 sequence is CASTSSTGMNTEAFF. CDR3 nucleotide sequence: TGCGCCAGCACGTCATCGACAGGGATGAACACTGAAGCTTTCTTT.

The chain joins TRBV5-1 to TRBJ2-7, with 7 bases lining up with TRBD1. V lost 4 bases, J lost 4 bases, and 8 bases stayed unmatched. Germline CDR1 reads SGHRS; CDR2 reads YFSETQ. CDR3 length: 14 amino acids. The CDR3 loop reads CASSQTGFLYEQYF. CDR3 nucleotides: TGCGCCAGCAGCCAGACAGGGTTCCTTTACGAGCAGTACTTC. Based on the CDR3 plus reference TRBV5-1 and TRBJ2-7, the full variable domain is KAGVTQTPRYLIKTRGQQVTLSCSPISGHRSVSWYQQTPGQGLQFLFEYFSETQRNKGNFPGRFSGRQFSNSRSEMNVSTLELGDSALYLCASSQTGFLYEQYFGPGTRLTVT.